This T cell receptor beta chain is drawn from a study of early T cells in non-severe SARS-CoV-2 infection. Study details: The study sequenced bulk RNA from unsorted whole blood, with chains unpaired.

Unique molecular identifiers were affixed to single, distinct cDNA molecules. TCRdb used MiXCR to reprocess the 5' RACE reads, holding one entry per CDR3 protein. The sample includes about 26,000 distinct CDR3 sequences, around 4.5% of them seen just once. CDR3 length: 15 residues. Trimming at V came to 8 bases and at J to 1 base, leaving 6 bases not matched to a gene. Germline V gives CDR1 KGHDR, CDR2 SFDVKD. This clonotype was picked up a small number of times. The V gene is TRBV24-1, the J gene TRBJ1-1; 10 bases are shared with TRBD1. The sequenced sample was whole blood. This receptor was obtained from an adult who was a healthcare worker with PCR-confirmed SARS-CoV-2 infection or an uninfected control (not recorded which). CDR3 amino acids: CATTTWTGGNTEAFF. The CDR3 DNA is TGTGCCACCACAACTTGGACAGGGGGGAACACTGAAGCTTTCTTT.